This T cell receptor (beta chain) was recovered during a study of blood T cells in healthy people across ages. Turning to the study itself: When template switching was applied, about one barcoded beta molecule was captured per two T cells. Study-wide results and limits: Versus aged donors, long-lived donors had higher diversity and more naive CD4+ cells. Donor CMV status was unknown, possibly confounding expanded clonotype changes. Age advanced and TCR beta diversity per million T cells fell, roughly linearly.

The use of a sample-barcoded 5' primer and a J-beta primer mix characterized a second PCR of roughly 6 to 11 cycles. TCRdb processed the 5' RACE reads anew with MiXCR; each CDR3 protein has one entry. Of around 2 million distinct CDR3 sequences in the sample, about two fifths were seen once. This clonotype was picked up one time. The antigen is not known. V was clipped by 5 bases and J by 7 bases; unmatched bases: 6. Germline V gives CDR1 SGHVS, CDR2 FNYEAQ. This CDR3 has 14 residues. The chain is built from TRBV7-6 and TRBJ1-1; TRBD1 aligns across 11 bases. The sample taken for sequencing was blood. The sequence was obtained from a human donor in good health. The CDR3 sequence: CASSKDRGLGEAFF. The CDR3 DNA reads as TGTGCCAGCAGCAAGGACAGGGGGCTCGGTGAAGCTTTCTTT.